The clone carrying this T cell receptor beta chain has only a few counts. No antigen is known for it. This sample was taken from a study of PD-1 blockade in classical Hodgkin lymphoma. Findings of the study overall: Whoever responded completely had baseline diversity much like that seen in newly diagnosed patients. According to reports, newly diagnosed patients had lower baseline TCR diversity than healthy donors, and relapsed/refractory patients had lower baseline TCR diversity still. Differences between repertoires have undefined causes, possibly disease activity or prior therapy. It was CD4+ TCR diversity, not CD8+, that rose significantly by C4D1.

V was trimmed by 4 bases and J by 7 bases, leaving 16 bases between them. This CDR3 spans 14 amino acids. Looked up from germline, CDR1 is MNHNS and CDR2 is SASEGT. Documented time point: cycle 4 day 1 (C4D1), after less than seven weeks of nivolumab. Each patient relapsed following autologous stem cell transplantation, and prior brentuximab vedotin exposure differed. The data were produced by immunoSEQ multiplex PCR, yet TCRdb's version contains in-frame clones alone and is incomplete. This sample has 25,000 or so clones, with 85% to 90% found just once. This clonotype was sampled from a human donor with classical Hodgkin lymphoma. The material sequenced was peripheral blood mononuclear cells (PBMCs), taken before the fourth cycle of nivolumab. The rearrangement links TRBV6-1 to TRBJ1-1; no reliable D call. The CDR3 bases are TGTGCCAGCAGTGTGGACGGCGGCGCCGTTGAAGCTTTCTTT. Encoded protein: CASSVDGGAVEAFF.